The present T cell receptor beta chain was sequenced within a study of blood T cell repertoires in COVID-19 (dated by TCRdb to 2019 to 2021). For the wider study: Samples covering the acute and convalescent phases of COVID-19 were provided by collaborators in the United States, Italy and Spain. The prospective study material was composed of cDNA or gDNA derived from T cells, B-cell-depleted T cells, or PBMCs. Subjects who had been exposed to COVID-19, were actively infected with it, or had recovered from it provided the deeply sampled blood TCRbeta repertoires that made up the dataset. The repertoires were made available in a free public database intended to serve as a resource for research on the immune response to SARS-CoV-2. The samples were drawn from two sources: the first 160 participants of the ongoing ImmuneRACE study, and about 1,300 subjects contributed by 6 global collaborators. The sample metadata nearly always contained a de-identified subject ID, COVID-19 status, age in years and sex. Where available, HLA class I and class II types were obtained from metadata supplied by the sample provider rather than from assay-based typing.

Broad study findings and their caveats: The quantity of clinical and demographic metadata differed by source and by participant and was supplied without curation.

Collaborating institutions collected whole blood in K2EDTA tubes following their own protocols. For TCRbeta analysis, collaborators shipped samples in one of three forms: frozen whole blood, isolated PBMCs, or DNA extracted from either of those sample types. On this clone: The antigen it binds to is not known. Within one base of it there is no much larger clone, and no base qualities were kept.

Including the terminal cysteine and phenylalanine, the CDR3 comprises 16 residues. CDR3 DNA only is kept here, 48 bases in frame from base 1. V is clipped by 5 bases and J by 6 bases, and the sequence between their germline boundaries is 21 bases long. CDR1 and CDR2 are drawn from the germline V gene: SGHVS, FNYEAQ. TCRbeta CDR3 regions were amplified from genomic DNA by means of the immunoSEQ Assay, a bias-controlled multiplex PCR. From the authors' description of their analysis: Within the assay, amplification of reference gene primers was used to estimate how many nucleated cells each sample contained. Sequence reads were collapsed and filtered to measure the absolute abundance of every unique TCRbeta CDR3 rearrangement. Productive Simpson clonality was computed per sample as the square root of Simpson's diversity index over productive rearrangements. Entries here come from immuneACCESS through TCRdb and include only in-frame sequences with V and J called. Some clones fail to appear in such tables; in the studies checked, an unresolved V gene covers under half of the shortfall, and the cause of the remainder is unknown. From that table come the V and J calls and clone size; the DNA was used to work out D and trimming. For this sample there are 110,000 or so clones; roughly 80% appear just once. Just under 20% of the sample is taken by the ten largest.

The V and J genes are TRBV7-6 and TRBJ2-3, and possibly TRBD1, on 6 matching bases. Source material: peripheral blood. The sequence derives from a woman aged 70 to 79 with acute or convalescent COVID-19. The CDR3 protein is CASSPVPWGPGDTQYF. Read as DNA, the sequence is TGTGCCAGCAGCCCAGTCCCGTGGGGGCCGGGGGATACGCAGTATTTT.